This T cell receptor beta chain originates from a study of blood T cells in healthy people across ages. The use of a sample-barcoded 5' primer and a J-beta primer mix characterized a second PCR of about 7 to 12 cycles. TCRdb fed the 5' RACE reads into MiXCR, producing one record per CDR3 protein. Of roughly 1,500,000 distinct CDR3 sequences detected, 40% to 50% appear once; the ten largest clones hold 7.9%. Germline lookup yields CDR1 SQVTM and CDR2 ANQGSEA. Trimming removed 2 bases from V and 6 bases from J, with 16 bases in between. The CDR3 has 14 amino acids. Study-wide results and limits: Among T cells, TCR beta diversity per million cells dropped roughly linearly as age rose. Strong correlation linked observed beta diversity and percent naive T cells.

Details on this clonotype: Antigen unknown.

The TCR sequence derives from a woman in her late teens or twenties in good health. This chain connects TRBV29-1 to TRBJ1-2; perhaps TRBD1 as D (5 bases). Specimen: blood. The CDR3 protein is CSVEMVGGSHGYTF. The DNA of the CDR3 is TGCAGCGTTGAAATGGTGGGGGGGTCCCATGGCTACACCTTC. Drawing the rest from reference TRBV29-1 and TRBJ1-2, the complete variable domain is SAVISQKPSRDICQRGTSLTIQCQVDSQVTMMFWYRQQPGQSLTLIATANQGSEATYESGFVIDKFPISRPNLTFSTLTVSNMSPEDSSIYLCSVEMVGGSHGYTFGSGTRLTVV.